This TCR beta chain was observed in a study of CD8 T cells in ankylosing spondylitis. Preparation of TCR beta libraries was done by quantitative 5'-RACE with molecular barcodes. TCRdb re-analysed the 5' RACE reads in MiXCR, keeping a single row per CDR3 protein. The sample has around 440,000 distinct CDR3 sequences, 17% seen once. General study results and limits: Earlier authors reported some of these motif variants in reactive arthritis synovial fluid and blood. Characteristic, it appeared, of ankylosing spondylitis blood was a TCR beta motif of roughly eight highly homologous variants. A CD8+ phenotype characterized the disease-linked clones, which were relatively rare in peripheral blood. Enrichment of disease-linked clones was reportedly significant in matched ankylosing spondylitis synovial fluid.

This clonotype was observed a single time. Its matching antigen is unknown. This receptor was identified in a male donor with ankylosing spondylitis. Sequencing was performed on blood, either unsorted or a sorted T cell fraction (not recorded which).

CDR3 DNA sequence: TGTGCCAGCAGCTACCTCGTGGGAGGAGGGGTTGGGGCCAACGTCCTGACTTTC. Translated, it gives CASSYLVGGGVGANVLTF. V and J are TRBV4-2 and TRBJ2-6, with D perhaps matching TRBD2 (6 bases). CDR1 and CDR2 from the germline V gene are LGHNA and YNFKEQ. This CDR3 has 18 amino acids. With 5 bases removed from V and 3 bases from J, the gap between germline ends came to 20 bases.